This entry features one TCR beta chain sequence. No cognate antigen has been identified for it. No quality values exist for individual bases; no much larger clone is one base distant. According to the study, the label for this sample's time point signals: baseline before oral tofacitinib. Peripheral blood and lesional scalp punch biopsies were obtained from patients with alopecia areata. PBMCs were isolated by density centrifugation and stained for CD3, CD4 and CD8, after which CD4+ and CD8+ T cells were sorted on a FACSAria. The trim is 4 bases for V and 1 base for J, with a gap of 17 bases between the germline ends. The CDR3 goes from the cysteine to the phenylalanine over 16 residues. Just the 48-base CDR3 DNA is kept, in frame starting at base 1. CDR1 and CDR2 were assigned from the germline V gene (reference sequence) as SGHKS and YYEKEE. The data originate from a study of CD8+ T cells in alopecia areata (dated by TCRdb to the late 2010s). A note on the overall study: The treated patients, all with moderate-to-severe alopecia areata, were enrolled in an open-label pilot trial of oral tofacitinib given at 5 to 10 mg twice daily. Patients received tofacitinib for 6 to 18 months and were then followed off drug for 6 months to check for delayed response and recurrence. The study used high-throughput TCRbeta sequencing to examine T cell clonal expansion in alopecia areata, in both the C3H/HeJ mouse model and human patients. On the human side, TCRbeta sequencing was run on scalp tissue and on sorted CD4+ and CD8+ peripheral blood T cells from healthy controls and from alopecia areata patients with either patchy or totalis/universalis disease. Biopsies were taken from tofacitinib-treated patients at baseline and at 4 and 24 weeks of treatment, and a later scalp biopsy was taken in several of the tofacitinib-treated patients. Scalp clonality was compared among normal scalp (n=4), patchy alopecia areata scalp (n=8), and alopecia totalis/universalis scalp (n=8). RNA came from the PAXgene miRNA kit for fixed scalp, the miRNeasy kit for PBMCs, and the RNeasy kit for mouse skin. TCRbeta CDR3 regions were amplified by immunoSEQ multiplex PCR with 35 Vbeta forward and 13 Jbeta reverse primers. The paper's findings and limits, for the study overall: Compared with normal scalp, lesional scalp had higher clonality and more expanded CD8+ clones, particularly in alopecia totalis/universalis, a pattern that suggests antigenic drive. Compared with mice, TCR sequences shared between patients were less clear, possibly partly because of HLA diversity across the patient population. Resident alphabeta T cells in normal human skin are also sequenced, complicating scalp TCR repertoire analysis, unlike mouse skin dominated by gammadelta T cells.

Library prep was done by the immunoSEQ multiplex PCR assay. RNA was extracted from all samples and reverse transcribed into cDNA, which served as template for TCR sequencing. SuperScript III was used for first-strand cDNA synthesis, primed with a 2:1 mix of oligo-dT and random hexamers. A synthetic immune receptor repertoire was used to gauge amplification bias, and whatever bias remained was removed computationally. In the source study's methods: Raw reads were preprocessed to remove errors, and CDR3 was defined by IMGT conventions from the conserved cysteine to phenylalanine. Clonality was computed by normalizing Shannon entropy by log2 of the number of productive unique TCRs and subtracting the result from 1. CD4 or CD8 identity of scalp clones was inferred by cross-referencing scalp TCRbeta sequences with sorted blood CD4 and CD8 repertoires. TCRdb limited this immuneACCESS table to in-frame rearrangements with V and J called. A share of clones is missing; checked studies link under half to unresolved V genes, and the rest is unexplained. That table gives V, J and clone size, and the DNA gave D and trimming. Recorded for this sample are over 150,000 clones; almost 65% of them occurred a single time. Jointly, the top ten make up 1.5% to 2% of the sample.

This specimen consisted of CD4+ T cells sorted from blood, obtained at week 0. Recombination joined TRBV5-5 with TRBJ2-5; matching of 6 bases hints at TRBD2 as the D gene. This TCR derives from a human donor with alopecia areata. The DNA is TGTGCCAGCAGCCGGGCAGCTAGCGCCCTCCAAGAGACCCAGTACTTC. Translated, it reads CASSRAASALQETQYF.